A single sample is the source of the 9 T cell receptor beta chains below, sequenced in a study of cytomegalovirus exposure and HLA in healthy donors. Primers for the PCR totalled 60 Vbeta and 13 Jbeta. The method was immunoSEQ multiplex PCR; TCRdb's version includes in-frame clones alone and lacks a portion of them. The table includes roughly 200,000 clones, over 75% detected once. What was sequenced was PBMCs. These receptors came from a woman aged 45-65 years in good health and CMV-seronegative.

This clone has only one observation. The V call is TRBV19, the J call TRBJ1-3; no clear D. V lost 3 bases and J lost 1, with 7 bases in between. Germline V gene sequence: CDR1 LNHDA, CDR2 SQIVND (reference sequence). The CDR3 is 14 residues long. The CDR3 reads CASSISTSGNTIYF. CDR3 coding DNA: TGTGCCAGTAGTATTAGTACTTCTGGAAACACCATATATTTT.

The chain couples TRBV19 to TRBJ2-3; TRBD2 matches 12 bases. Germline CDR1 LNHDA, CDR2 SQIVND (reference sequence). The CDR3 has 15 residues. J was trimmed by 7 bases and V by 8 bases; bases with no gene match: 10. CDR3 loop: CASSQTSGSGNTQYF. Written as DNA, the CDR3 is TGTGCCAGTTCCCAGACTAGCGGGAGTGGTAATACGCAGTATTTT.

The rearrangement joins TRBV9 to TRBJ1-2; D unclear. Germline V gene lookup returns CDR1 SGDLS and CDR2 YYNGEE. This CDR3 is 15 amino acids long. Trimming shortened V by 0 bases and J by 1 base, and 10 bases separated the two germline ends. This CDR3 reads CASSVGTAVNYGYTF. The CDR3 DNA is TGTGCCAGCAGCGTAGGTACAGCTGTTAACTATGGCTACACCTTC.

The CDR3 sequence: CASARTGAYEQYF. Written as DNA, the CDR3 is TGTGCTAGTGCCCGGACAGGGGCCTACGAGCAGTACTTC. V and J are TRBV12-5 and TRBJ2-7, with TRBD1 matching 9 bases. V trimming: 7 bases; J trimming: 2 bases; junction bases outside the gene matches: 3. CDR1 is LGHNT, CDR2 FRNRAP, per germline. This CDR3 is built from 13 residues.

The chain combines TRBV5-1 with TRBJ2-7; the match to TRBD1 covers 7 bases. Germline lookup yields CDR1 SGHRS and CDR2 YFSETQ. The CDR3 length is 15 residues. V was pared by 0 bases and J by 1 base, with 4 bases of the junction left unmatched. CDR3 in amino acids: CASSLEQGFSYEQYF. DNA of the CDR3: TGCGCCAGCAGCTTGGAACAGGGGTTTTCCTACGAGCAGTACTTC.

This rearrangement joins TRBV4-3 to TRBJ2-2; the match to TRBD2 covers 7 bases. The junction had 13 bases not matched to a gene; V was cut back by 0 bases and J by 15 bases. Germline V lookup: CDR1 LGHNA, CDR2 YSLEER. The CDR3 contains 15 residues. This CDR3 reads CASSQDSKGRGRVFF. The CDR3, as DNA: TGCGCCAGCAGCCAAGATTCAAAAGGGAGGGGTAGAGTGTTTTTT.

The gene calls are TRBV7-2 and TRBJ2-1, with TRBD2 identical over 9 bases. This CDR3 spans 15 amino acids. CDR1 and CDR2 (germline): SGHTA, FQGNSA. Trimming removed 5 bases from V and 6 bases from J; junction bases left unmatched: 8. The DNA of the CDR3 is TGTGCCAGCAGCCTGGGACTAGCATATTTCAATGAGCAGTTCTTC. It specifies CASSLGLAYFNEQFF.

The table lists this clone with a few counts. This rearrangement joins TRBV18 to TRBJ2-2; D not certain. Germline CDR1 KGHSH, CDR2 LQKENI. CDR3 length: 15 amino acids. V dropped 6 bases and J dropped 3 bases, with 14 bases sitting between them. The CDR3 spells CASSPQRSHTGELFF. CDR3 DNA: TGTGCCAGCTCTCCCCAGAGGTCACACACCGGGGAGCTGTTTTTT.

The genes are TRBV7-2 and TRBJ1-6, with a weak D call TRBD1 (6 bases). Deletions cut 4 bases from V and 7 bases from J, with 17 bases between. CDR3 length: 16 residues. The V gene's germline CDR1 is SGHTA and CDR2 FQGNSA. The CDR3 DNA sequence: TGTGCCAGCAGCTCAGAAGGGACACCCATGAATTCACCCCTCCACTTT. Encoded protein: CASSSEGTPMNSPLHF.